The T cell receptor beta chain under discussion was sequenced for a study of blood T cells in healthy people across ages. Notes on the study in general: Because sorting was not performed, PBMCs prevented conclusive naive versus antigen-experienced comparison.

Looked up from germline, CDR1 is SGHKS and CDR2 is YYEKEE (reference sequence). The CDR3 is 15 residues long. The germline V and J ends were trimmed by 0 bases and 2 bases, with 11 bases remaining between them. Caucasian individuals from Russia who were healthy and aged roughly 6 to 100 acted as donors. Total RNA extracted from each sample amounted to at least 6 micrograms. Note on this clonotype: Its antigen is not identified.

PCR was performed a second time for about 7 to 12 cycles using a sample-barcoded 5' primer and a J-beta primer mix. TCRdb reprocessed the 5' RACE reads with MiXCR, giving one entry per CDR3 protein. The sample lists approximately 1.5 million distinct CDR3 sequences; approximately 39% were seen once. This TCR was sampled from a woman under 30 in good health. Sequencing input: blood. The V call is TRBV5-5, the J call TRBJ2-5; D remains unclear. In nucleotides, the CDR3 is TGTGCCAGCAGCTTGGCCGGTATGGAGCAAGAGACCCAGTACTTC. This gives the protein CASSLAGMEQETQYF.